The present T cell receptor beta chain was sequenced within a study of cytomegalovirus exposure and HLA in healthy donors. Looking at the study overall: Early on, a data release was issued that held roughly 80 million unique TCRs from HLA-typed donors. General study findings and limits: Under in vitro conditions, a few CMV-associated chains were confirmed as specific for CMV antigens.

CDR3 length equals 15 residues. The germline gives CDR1 PRHDT, CDR2 FYEKMQ (reference sequence). V was trimmed by 6 bases and J by 4 bases, leaving 16 bases between them. Researchers ran the PCR with 60 Vbeta and 13 Jbeta primers. Only in-frame clones appear in the TCRdb table, and some are missing; sequencing was by immunoSEQ multiplex PCR. The profile shows about 140,000 clones, 76% of them singletons. For this clone: Its antigen remains unidentified.

This TCR was recovered from a man younger than 35 in good health and CMV-seronegative. The sample consisted of PBMCs. The chain carries TRBV13 and TRBJ2-1, with a possible D match to TRBD1 (6 bases). DNA of the CDR3: TGTGCCAGCAGGCAACAGGGTGCCCCATACAATGAGCAGTTCTTC. Translated, it gives CASRQQGAPYNEQFF.